The 2 T cell receptor beta chains given below trace back to one sample, sequenced in a study of CD8 T cells in ankylosing spondylitis. Overall study results and limits: The study identified a TCR beta motif of under 10 highly homologous variants that appeared characteristic of ankylosing spondylitis blood.

The antigens these receptors bind are not known. TCRdb re-analysed the 5' RACE reads in MiXCR, keeping a single row per CDR3 protein. The data hold about 500,000 distinct CDR3 sequences, with 12% observed a single time. Material: blood, either unsorted or a sorted T cell fraction (not recorded which). Receptor source: a male donor with ankylosing spondylitis.

The chain combines TRBV20-1 with TRBJ2-1, with TRBD2 identical over 10 bases. The CDR3 sequence is 16 residues long. The germline V gene has CDR1 DFQATT and CDR2 SNEGSKA (reference sequence). The ends lost 5 bases at V and 8 bases at J; junction bases unmatched: 15. The CDR3, as DNA: TGCAGTGCTTCCATCCTAGCGGGAGTAATTCGGGATGAGCAGTTCTTC. Translation gives CSASILAGVIRDEQFF.

A few counts support this clonotype. The gene calls are TRBV20-1 and TRBJ2-5; D gene ambiguous. Germline assignment: CDR1 DFQATT and CDR2 SNEGSKA (reference sequence). The CDR3 contains 14 residues. V dropped 0 bases and J dropped 3 bases, with 11 bases sitting between them. The DNA of the CDR3 is TGCAGTGCTAGAGATCTTGGCCCCGAAGAGACCCAGTACTTC. Translation: CSARDLGPEETQYF.